The 8 T cell receptor beta chains reported below all come from one sample, sequenced in a study of control samples from healthy donors and cancer patients. Produced via immunoSEQ multiplex PCR; TCRdb's table is partial and in-frame only. The sample carries roughly 220,000 clones, around 94% recorded once. The sequenced sample was blood. These TCRs come from a man in his fifties or sixties in good health.

V gene TRBV27 combines with J gene TRBJ1-1; no clear D gene. The CDR3 has 12 amino acids. Trimming removed 3 bases at V and 8 bases at J, with 10 bases between. Germline assignment: CDR1 MNHEY and CDR2 SMNVEV (reference sequence). CDR3 region: CASSFSGQEAFF. The CDR3 nucleotides read TGTGCCAGCAGTTTCTCCGGGCAGGAAGCTTTCTTT.

V gene TRBV10-3 combines with J gene TRBJ1-5; 7 positions match TRBD1. Per germline, CDR1 ENHRY and CDR2 SYGVKD. The junction had 6 bases not matched to a gene; V was cut back by 4 bases and J by 3 bases. This CDR3 has 15 amino acids. The DNA of the CDR3 is TGTGCCATCAGTGGCGGGACAGCCTTCAATCAGCCCCAGCATTTT. Translation gives CAISGGTAFNQPQHF.

The chain combines TRBV5-1 with TRBJ2-1; no firm D call. Trimming left V 4 bases short and J 6 bases short, with 20 bases between. This CDR3 region has 16 residues. Germline CDR1 reads SGHRS; CDR2 reads YFSETQ. CDR3 residues: CASSRDASTVVNEQFF. The CDR3 DNA sequence: TGCGCCAGCAGCCGCGATGCCTCCACAGTGGTCAATGAGCAGTTCTTC.

The chain employs TRBV30 and TRBJ1-4; the D gene is possibly TRBD1 (6 bases). Germline-derived CDR1 and CDR2 are GTSNPN and SVGIG (reference sequence). Deletions cut 5 bases from V and 10 bases from J, with 17 bases between. There are 13 residues in the CDR3. DNA of the CDR3: TGTGCCTGGGTCCGGGACACTGGGCGAAAACTGTTTTTT. Translated: CAWVRDTGRKLFF.

The chain recombines TRBV18 with TRBJ1-2; 7 bases line up with TRBD1. CDR1 is KGHSH, CDR2 LQKENI, per germline. The CDR3 runs 12 residues. The trim removed 8 bases at V and 2 bases at J, leaving 2 bases unmatched. The CDR3 nucleotides are TGTGCCAGCACGACAGGGAACTATGGCTACACCTTC. Encoded protein: CASTTGNYGYTF.

The chain uses TRBV6-5 and TRBJ1-1, with 7 nucleotides matching TRBD1. CDR1 and CDR2 (germline): MNHEY, SVGAGI. The CDR3 length is 15 residues. J lost 0 bases, V lost 4 bases, and 5 bases had no gene match. The CDR3 protein is CASSSPTGLNTEAFF. CDR3 coding DNA: TGTGCCAGCAGTTCGCCGACAGGGCTGAACACTGAAGCTTTCTTT.

The chain joins TRBV7-3 to TRBJ2-1; 16 positions agree with TRBD2. The CDR3 is 15 amino acids. CDR1 and CDR2 from the germline V gene are SGHTA and FQGTGA. J gave up 12 bases and V 5 bases, and 7 bases lay outside the gene matches. The CDR3 region has the DNA TGTGCCAGCAGCCAGACCGGGACTAGCGGGGGGGCGCAGTTCTTC. This translates into CASSQTGTSGGAQFF.

J is TRBJ1-1 and V is TRBV5-1; 11 bases map to TRBD1. V dropped 4 bases and J dropped 5; count of bases not matched to a gene: 7. The germline V gene encodes CDR1 SGHRS and CDR2 YFSETQ. The CDR3 has 15 amino acids. As DNA, the CDR3 is TGCGCCAGCAGCGCCGGACAGGGGGCGTTTACTGAAGCTTTCTTT. Amino acids: CASSAGQGAFTEAFF.